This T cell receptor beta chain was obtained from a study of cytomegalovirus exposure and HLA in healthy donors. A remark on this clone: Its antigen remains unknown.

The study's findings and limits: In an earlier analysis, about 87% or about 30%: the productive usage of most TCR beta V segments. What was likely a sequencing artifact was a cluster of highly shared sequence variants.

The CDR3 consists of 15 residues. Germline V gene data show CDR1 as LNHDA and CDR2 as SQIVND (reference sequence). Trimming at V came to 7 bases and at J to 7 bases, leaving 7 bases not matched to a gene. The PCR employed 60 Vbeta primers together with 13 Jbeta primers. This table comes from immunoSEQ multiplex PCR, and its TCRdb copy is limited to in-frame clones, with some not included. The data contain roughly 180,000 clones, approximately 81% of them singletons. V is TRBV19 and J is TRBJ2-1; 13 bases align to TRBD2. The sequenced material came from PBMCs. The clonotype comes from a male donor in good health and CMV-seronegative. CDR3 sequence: CASIQLAGGSNEQFF. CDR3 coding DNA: TGTGCCAGTATCCAACTAGCGGGAGGGTCTAATGAGCAGTTCTTC. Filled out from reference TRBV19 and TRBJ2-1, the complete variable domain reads DGGITQSPKYLFRKEGQNVTLSCEQNLNHDAMYWYRQDPGQGLRLIYYSQIVNDFQKGDIAEGYSVSREKKESFPLTVTSAQKNPTAFYLCASIQLAGGSNEQFFGPGTRLTVL.